The clone carrying this T cell receptor beta chain was observed a few times. Its antigen is as yet unknown. TCRdb used MiXCR to reprocess the RT-PCR reads, holding one entry per CDR3 protein. The table shows 540,000 or so distinct CDR3 sequences, with 10% to 15% occurring only once. This sample stems from a study of response to subunit inactivated influenza vaccine. Overall study findings and caveats: It was the authors' suggestion that each seasonal influenza vaccination recruits few new T cells.

Germline V gene lookup returns CDR1 MNHEY and CDR2 SMNVEV (reference sequence). CDR3 length: 16 amino acids. The V gene lost 0 bases and the J gene lost 4 bases, with 13 bases spanning the gap. The genes are TRBV27 and TRBJ2-1, with a tentative D call TRBD1 (5 bases). The material sequenced was PBMCs from blood, taken 35 to 45 days after vaccination. The sequence came from a man over 45 who received an inactivated influenza vaccine. The CDR3 DNA sequence: TGTGCCAGCAGTTTATCGCCAGGGTTAGGGTACAATGAGCAGTTCTTC. This codes for CASSLSPGLGYNEQFF.